This TCR beta chain was identified during a study of blood T cell repertoires in COVID-19. CDR3 length equals 14 residues. With 2 bases removed from V and 4 bases from J, the gap between germline ends came to 11 bases. Germline V lookup: CDR1 MDHEN, CDR2 SYDVKM. The method was immunoSEQ multiplex PCR; TCRdb's version includes in-frame clones alone and lacks a portion of them. Among about 140,000 clones listed, roughly 76% were seen once. The chain carries TRBV28 and TRBJ2-5, with D unclear. Sequenced sample: peripheral blood. The receptor comes from an elderly man with acute or convalescent COVID-19. This chain's CDR3 is CASSLVQIGETQYF. DNA of the CDR3: TGTGCCAGCAGTTTAGTCCAGATTGGAGAGACCCAGTACTTC.